This TCR beta chain was captured in a study of T cell repertoires in cytomegalovirus infection. Study context: Public TCR beta signatures were indicative of both CMV infection and a matching HLA type.

TCRdb reprocessed the reads via MiXCR and lists one record per CDR3 protein. The sample has around 710,000 distinct CDR3 sequences, 25% to 30% seen once; the top ten hold about an eighth. This clonotype was recorded at least ten times. The target antigen is unknown. V was cut by 5 bases and J by 0 bases, with 11 bases left in between. This CDR3 is built from 15 residues. The chain is built from TRBV12-3 or TRBV12-4 and TRBJ1-5; perhaps TRBD1 as D (5 bases). The TCR was taken from a human donor in good health (CMV status not recorded). Some clones in this sample may be carry-over from other donors' samples. The specimen comprised cultured CD8+ T cells from PBMCs, sampled from culture after CMV antigen stimulation. The CDR3 DNA is TGTGCCAGCAGTCTCTTGGGGGATAGCAATCAGCCCCAGCATTTT. Protein sequence: CASSLLGDSNQPQHF.